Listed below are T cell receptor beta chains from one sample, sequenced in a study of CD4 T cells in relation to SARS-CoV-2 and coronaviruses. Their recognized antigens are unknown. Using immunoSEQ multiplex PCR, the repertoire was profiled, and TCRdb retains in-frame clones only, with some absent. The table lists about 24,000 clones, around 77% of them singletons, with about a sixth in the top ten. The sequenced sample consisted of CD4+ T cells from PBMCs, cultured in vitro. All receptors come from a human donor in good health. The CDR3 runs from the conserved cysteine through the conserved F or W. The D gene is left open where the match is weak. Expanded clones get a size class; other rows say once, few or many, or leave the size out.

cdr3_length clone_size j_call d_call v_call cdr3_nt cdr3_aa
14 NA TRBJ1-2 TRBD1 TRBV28 TGTGCCAGCAGTTTAGGGACAGCTAACTATGGCTACACCTTC CASSLGTANYGYTF
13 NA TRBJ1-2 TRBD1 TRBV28 TGTGCCAGCAGGACCGGGACAGACTATGGCTACACCTTC CASRTGTDYGYTF
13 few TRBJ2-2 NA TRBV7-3 TGTGCCAGCAGCCCCGGGTCTTCCGGGGAGCTGTTTTTT CASSPGSSGELFF
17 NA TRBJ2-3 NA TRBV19 TGTGCCAGTAGTGCCCCAGGGGCGGGAGTGGGTGCAGATACGCAGTATTTT CASSAPGAGVGADTQYF
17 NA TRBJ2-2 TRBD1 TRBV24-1 TGTGCCACCAGTGCCTTCCCCGGACAGGGGAACACCGGGGAGCTGTTTTTT CATSAFPGQGNTGELFF
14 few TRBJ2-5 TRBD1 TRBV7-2 TGTGCCAGCAGCTCCACAGGGGGTCAAGAGACCCAGTACTTC CASSSTGGQETQYF
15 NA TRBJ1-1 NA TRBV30 TGTGCCTGGAAAGCAGGGTTCGAGCCGAACACTGAAGCTTTCTTT CAWKAGFEPNTEAFF
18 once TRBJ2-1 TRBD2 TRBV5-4 TGTGCCAGCAGCCCGGGACTAGCGGGAATCAGCTCCTACAATGAGCAGTTCTTC CASSPGLAGISSYNEQFF
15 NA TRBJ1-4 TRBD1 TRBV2 TGTGCCAGCAGTGGGGACAGGGGTGGTAATGAAAAACTGTTTTTT CASSGDRGGNEKLFF
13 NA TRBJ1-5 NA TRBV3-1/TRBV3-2 TGTGCCAGCAGCCAAGACAGCGATCAGCCCCAGCATTTT CASSQDSDQPQHF
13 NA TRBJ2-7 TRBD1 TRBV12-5 TGTGCTAGTGGGGGGACAGGGAGGAACGAGCAGTACTTC CASGGTGRNEQYF
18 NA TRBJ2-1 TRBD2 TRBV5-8 TGTGCCAGCAGCCAAGGACTAGCGGGAGCGCCTTGGGGCAATGAGCAGTTCTTC CASSQGLAGAPWGNEQFF
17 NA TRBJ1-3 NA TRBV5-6 TGTGCCAGCAGCTACCCCGATCCAGGGCGCTCTGGAAACACCATATATTTT CASSYPDPGRSGNTIYF
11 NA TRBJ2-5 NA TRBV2 TGTGCCAGCAGTTGGAGGGAGACCCAGTACTTC CASSWRETQYF
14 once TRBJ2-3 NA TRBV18 TGTGCCAGCTCACCGGGCCGAGACACAGATACGCAGTATTTT CASSPGRDTDTQYF
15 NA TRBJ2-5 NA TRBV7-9 TGTGCCAGCGGGCGGAAAGGGGATATCCAAGAGACCCAGTACTTC CASGRKGDIQETQYF
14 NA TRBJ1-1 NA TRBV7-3 TGTGCCAGCAGCGCAAGGGGGGGCCCATGGGAAGCTTTCTTT CASSARGGPWEAFF
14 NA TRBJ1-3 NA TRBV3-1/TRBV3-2 TGTGCCAGCAGCACCCCTTACTCTGGAAACACCATATATTTT CASSTPYSGNTIYF
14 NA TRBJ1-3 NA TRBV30 TGTGCCTGGAGCGGTGGGCTCTCTGGAAACACCATATATTTT CAWSGGLSGNTIYF
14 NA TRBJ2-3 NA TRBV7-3 TGTGCCAGCAGCTCAAGGGACCGCACAGATACGCAGTATTTT CASSSRDRTDTQYF